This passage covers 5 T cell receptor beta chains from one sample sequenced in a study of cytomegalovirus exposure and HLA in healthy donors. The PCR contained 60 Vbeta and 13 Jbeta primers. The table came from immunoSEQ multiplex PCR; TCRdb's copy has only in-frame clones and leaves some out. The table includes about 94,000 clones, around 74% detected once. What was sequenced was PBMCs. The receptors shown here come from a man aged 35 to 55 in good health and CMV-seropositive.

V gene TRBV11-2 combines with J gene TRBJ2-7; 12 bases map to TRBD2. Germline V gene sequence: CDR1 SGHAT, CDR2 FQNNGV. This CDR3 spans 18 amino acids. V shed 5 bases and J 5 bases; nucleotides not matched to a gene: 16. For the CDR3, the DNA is TGTGCCAGCAGCGTACGGGGGGCTAGCGGGGGGGCTAGCCACGAGCAGTACTTC. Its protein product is CASSVRGASGGASHEQYF.

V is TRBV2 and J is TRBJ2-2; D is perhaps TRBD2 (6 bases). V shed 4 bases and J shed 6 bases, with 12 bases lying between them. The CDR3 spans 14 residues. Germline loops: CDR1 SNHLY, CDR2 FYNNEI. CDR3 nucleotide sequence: TGTGCCAGCAGTGCCGGGAGACTCCCCGGGGAGCTGTTTTTT. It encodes CASSAGRLPGELFF.

Written as DNA, the CDR3 is TGCAGCGTTGGGAGGGGAGATACGCAGTATTTT. Amino acids: CSVGRGDTQYF. This chain uses TRBV29-1 with TRBJ2-3, with D perhaps TRBD2 (6 bases). Trimming pared 4 bases from V and 5 bases from J, leaving 7 bases between. Germline V lookup: CDR1 SQVTM, CDR2 ANQGSEA. CDR3 size: 11 residues.

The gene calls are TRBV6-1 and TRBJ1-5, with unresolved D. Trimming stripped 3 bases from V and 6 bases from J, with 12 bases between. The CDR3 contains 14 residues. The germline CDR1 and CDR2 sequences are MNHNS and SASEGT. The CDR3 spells CASSDRQPRQPQHF. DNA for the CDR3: TGTGCCAGCAGTGACAGGCAACCACGTCAGCCCCAGCATTTT.

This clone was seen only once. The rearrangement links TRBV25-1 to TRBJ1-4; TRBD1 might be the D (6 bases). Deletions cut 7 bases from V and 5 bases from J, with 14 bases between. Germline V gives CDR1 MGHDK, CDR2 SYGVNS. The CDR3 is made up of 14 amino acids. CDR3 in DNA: TGTGCCAGCACCTTTCCAGGGACAAATGAAAAACTGTTTTTT. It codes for CASTFPGTNEKLFF.